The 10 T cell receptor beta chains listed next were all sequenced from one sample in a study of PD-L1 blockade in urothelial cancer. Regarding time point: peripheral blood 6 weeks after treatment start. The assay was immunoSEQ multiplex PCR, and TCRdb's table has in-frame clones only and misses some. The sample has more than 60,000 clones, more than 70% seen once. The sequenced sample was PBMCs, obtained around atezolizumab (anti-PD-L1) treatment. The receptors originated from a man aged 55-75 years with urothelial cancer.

Written as DNA, the CDR3 is TGCGCCAGCAGCTTGGGGCACAGCACAAACACTGAAGCTTTCTTT. It translates to CASSLGHSTNTEAFF. This chain connects TRBV5-1 to TRBJ1-1; D call uncertain. The V end was cut by 0 bases, the J end by 2 bases, with 11 bases between. Germline values: CDR1 SGHRS, CDR2 YFSETQ. The CDR3 runs to 15 residues.

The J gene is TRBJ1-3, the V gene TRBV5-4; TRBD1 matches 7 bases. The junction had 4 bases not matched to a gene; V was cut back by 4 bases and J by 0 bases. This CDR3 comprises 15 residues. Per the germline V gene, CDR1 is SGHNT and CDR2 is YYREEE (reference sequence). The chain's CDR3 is CASSRDSFSGNTIYF. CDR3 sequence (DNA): TGTGCCAGCAGCCGGGACAGCTTCTCTGGAAACACCATATATTTT.

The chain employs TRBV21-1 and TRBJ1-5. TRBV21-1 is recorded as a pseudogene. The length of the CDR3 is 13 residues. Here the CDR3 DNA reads TGTGCCAGCAGCAAAGGGAGCCATCAGCCCCAGCATTTT. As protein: CASSKGSHQPQHF.

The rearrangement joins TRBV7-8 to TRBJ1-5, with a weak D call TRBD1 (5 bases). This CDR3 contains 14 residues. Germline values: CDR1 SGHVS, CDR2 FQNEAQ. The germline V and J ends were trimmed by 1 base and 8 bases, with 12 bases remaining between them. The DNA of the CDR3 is TGTGCCAGCAGCTTAGGCAGGGTTTCAGAGCCCCAGCATTTT. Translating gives CASSLGRVSEPQHF.

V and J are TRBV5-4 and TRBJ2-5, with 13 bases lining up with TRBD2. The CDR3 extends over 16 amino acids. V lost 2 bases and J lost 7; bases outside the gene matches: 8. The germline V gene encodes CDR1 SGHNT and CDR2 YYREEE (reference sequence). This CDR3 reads CASSFGLAGDTGTQYF. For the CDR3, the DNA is TGTGCCAGCAGCTTCGGACTAGCGGGAGACACGGGGACCCAGTACTTC.

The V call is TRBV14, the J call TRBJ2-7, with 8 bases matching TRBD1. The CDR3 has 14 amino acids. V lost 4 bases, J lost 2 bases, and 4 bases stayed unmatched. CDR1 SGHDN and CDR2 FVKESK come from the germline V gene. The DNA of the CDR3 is TGTGCCAGCAGCCCAGGGACAGGTGCCTACGAGCAGTACTTC. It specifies CASSPGTGAYEQYF. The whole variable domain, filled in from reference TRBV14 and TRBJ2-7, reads EAGVTQFPSHSVIEKGQTVTLRCDPISGHDNLYWYRRVMGKEIKFLLHFVKESKQDESGMPNNRFLAERTGGTYSTLKVQPAELEDSGVYFCASSPGTGAYEQYFGPGTRLTVT.

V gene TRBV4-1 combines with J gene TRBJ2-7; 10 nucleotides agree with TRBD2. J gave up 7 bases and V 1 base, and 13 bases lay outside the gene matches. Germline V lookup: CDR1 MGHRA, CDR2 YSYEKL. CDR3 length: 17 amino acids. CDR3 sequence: CASSQGVQREGQWEQYF. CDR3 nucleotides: TGCGCCAGCAGCCAAGGGGTCCAGCGGGAGGGCCAATGGGAGCAGTACTTC.

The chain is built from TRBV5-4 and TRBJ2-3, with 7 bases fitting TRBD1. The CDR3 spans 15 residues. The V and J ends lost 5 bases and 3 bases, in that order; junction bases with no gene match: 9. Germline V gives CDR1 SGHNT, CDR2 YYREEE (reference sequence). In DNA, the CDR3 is TGTGCCAGCAGTACCCGGGACAGAGAAACAGATACGCAGTATTTT. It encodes CASSTRDRETDTQYF. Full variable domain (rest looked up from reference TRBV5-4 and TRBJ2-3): ETGVTQSPTHLIKTRGQQVTLRCSSQSGHNTVSWYQQALGQGPQFIFQYYREEENGRGNFPPRFSGLQFPNYSSELNVNALELDDSALYLCASSTRDRETDTQYFGPGTRLTVL.

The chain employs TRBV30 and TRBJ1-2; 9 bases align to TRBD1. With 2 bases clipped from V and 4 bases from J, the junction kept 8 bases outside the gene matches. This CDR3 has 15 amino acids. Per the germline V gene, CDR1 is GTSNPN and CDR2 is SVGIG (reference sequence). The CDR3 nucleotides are TGTGCCTGGAGTTTGGGGGTGGACAGGGGCTATGGCTACACCTTC. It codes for CAWSLGVDRGYGYTF.

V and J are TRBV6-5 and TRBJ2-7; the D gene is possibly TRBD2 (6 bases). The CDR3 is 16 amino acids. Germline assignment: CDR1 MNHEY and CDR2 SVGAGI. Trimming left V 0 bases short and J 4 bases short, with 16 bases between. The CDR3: CASSYSIGGEGYEQYF. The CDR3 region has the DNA TGTGCCAGCAGTTACTCCATCGGGGGAGAAGGGTACGAGCAGTACTTC.